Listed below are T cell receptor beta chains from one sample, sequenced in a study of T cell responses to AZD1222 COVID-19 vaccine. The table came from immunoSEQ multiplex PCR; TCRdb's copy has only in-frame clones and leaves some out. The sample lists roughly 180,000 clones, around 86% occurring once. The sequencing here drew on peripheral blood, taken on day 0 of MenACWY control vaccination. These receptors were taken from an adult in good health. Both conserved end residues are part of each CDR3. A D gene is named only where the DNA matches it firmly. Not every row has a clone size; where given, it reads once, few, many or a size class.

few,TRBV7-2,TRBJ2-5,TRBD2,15,CASSYQSGGQETQYF,TGTGCCAGCAGCTACCAAAGCGGGGGCCAAGAGACCCAGTACTTC
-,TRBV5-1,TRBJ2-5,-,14,CASSPGTYQETQYF,TGCGCCAGCAGCCCCGGAACGTACCAAGAGACCCAGTACTTC
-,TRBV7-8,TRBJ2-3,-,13,CASSGPSADTQYF,TGTGCCAGCAGCGGTCCTAGTGCAGATACGCAGTATTTT
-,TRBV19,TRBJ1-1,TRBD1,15,CASGGQGSWTTEAFF,TGTGCCTCTGGGGGACAGGGGTCTTGGACCACTGAAGCTTTCTTT
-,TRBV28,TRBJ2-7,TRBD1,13,CASSITGAYEQYF,TGTGCCAGCAGTATAACAGGGGCCTACGAGCAGTACTTC
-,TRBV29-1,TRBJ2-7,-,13,CSVGQEVTYEQYF,TGCAGCGTTGGTCAGGAGGTTACCTACGAGCAGTACTTC
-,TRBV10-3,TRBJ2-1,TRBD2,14,CAIRETSGDNEQFF,TGTGCCATCAGAGAGACTAGCGGGGACAATGAGCAGTTCTTC
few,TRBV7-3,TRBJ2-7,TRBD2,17,CASSLGPASGSTVEQYF,TGTGCCAGCAGCTTAGGTCCCGCTAGCGGGAGTACCGTCGAGCAGTACTTC
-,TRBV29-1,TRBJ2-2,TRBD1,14,CSAGQGTNTGELFF,TGCAGCGCCGGACAGGGGACGAACACCGGGGAGCTGTTTTTT
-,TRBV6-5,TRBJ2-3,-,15,CASSYSTGATDTQYF,TGTGCCAGCAGTTACTCGACGGGGGCAACAGATACGCAGTATTTT
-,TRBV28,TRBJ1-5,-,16,CASSLVQVNSNQPQHF,TGTGCCAGCAGTTTAGTACAGGTCAATAGCAATCAGCCCCAGCATTTT
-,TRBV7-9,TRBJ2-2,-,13,CASSPRVIGELFF,TGTGCCAGCAGTCCCAGGGTAATCGGGGAGCTGTTTTTT
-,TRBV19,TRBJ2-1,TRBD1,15,CASNEMTGIGNEQFF,TGTGCCAGTAATGAGATGACAGGGATAGGAAATGAGCAGTTCTTC
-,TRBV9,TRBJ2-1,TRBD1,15,CASSARQGIEDEQFF,TGTGCCAGCAGCGCCAGACAGGGGATTGAGGATGAGCAGTTCTTC
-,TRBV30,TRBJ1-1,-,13,CAWSYGEVTEAFF,TGTGCCTGGAGCTACGGAGAGGTAACTGAAGCTTTCTTT
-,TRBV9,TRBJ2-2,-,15,CASSVGGARTGELFF,TGTGCCAGCAGCGTAGGAGGGGCGCGGACCGGGGAGCTGTTTTTT
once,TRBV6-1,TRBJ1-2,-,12,CASSDLGYGYTF,TGTGCCAGCAGTGATTTGGGCTATGGCTACACCTTC
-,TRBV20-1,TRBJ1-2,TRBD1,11,CSAVGTAGYTF,TGCAGTGCTGTTGGGACAGCGGGCTACACCTTC
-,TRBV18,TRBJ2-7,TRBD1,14,CASSPRQGAYEQYF,TGTGCCAGCTCACCGAGACAGGGGGCCTACGAGCAGTACTTC